The next 30 T cell receptor beta chains were all read from a single sample in a study of early T cells in non-severe SARS-CoV-2 infection. TCRdb recomputed calls from the 5' RACE reads with MiXCR, one row per CDR3 protein. Altogether approximately 69,000 distinct CDR3 sequences are present, roughly a tenth being singletons, with the ten largest covering about 5.6%. The sample taken for sequencing was whole blood. These receptors all stem from an adult who was a healthcare worker with PCR-confirmed SARS-CoV-2 infection or an uninfected control (not recorded which).

The rearrangement links TRBV5-4 to TRBJ2-2; 11 bases agree with TRBD2. This CDR3 has 15 amino acids. Per the germline V gene, CDR1 is SGHNT and CDR2 is YYREEE (reference sequence). Trimming cost V 4 bases and J 4 bases; bases outside gene matches: 3. CDR3 protein: CASSVAGGLTGELFF. The CDR3 bases are TGTGCCAGCAGCGTAGCGGGGGGGCTCACCGGGGAGCTGTTTTTT. The full variable domain, its missing parts supplied by reference TRBV5-4 and TRBJ2-2, is ETGVTQSPTHLIKTRGQQVTLRCSSQSGHNTVSWYQQALGQGPQFIFQYYREEENGRGNFPPRFSGLQFPNYSSELNVNALELDDSALYLCASSVAGGLTGELFFGEGSRLTVL.

This clonotype was counted many times. The chain has TRBV6-2 or TRBV6-3 and TRBJ1-1; no firm D call. Germline CDR1 reads MNHEY; CDR2 reads SVGEGT. V lost 4 bases to trimming and J lost 6 bases, with 6 bases between them. The CDR3 covers 11 residues. The CDR3 protein is CASSSSPEAFF. The CDR3 nucleotides are TGTGCCAGCAGTTCATCCCCTGAAGCTTTCTTT.

The CDR3: CASSLQLGETEAFF. The CDR3, as DNA: TGCGCCAGCAGCCTACAACTGGGGGAAACTGAAGCTTTCTTT. The chain carries TRBV4-3 and TRBJ1-1; a possible D gene is TRBD1 (5 bases). CDR1 is LGHNA and CDR2 is YSLEER in the germline V gene. The CDR3 has 14 residues. The V end lost 4 bases, the J end lost 5 bases, and 14 bases lay between the germline ends.

This clonotype was counted at least ten times. This chain uses TRBV5-8 with TRBJ1-4, with 9 bases identical to TRBD1. The germline V gene has CDR1 SGHTS and CDR2 YDEGEE. With 5 bases clipped from V and 7 bases from J, the junction kept 9 bases outside the gene matches. CDR3 size: 15 residues. CDR3: CASSLGTGRGEKLFF. The CDR3 coding sequence is TGTGCCAGCAGTCTCGGGACAGGGAGGGGTGAAAAACTGTTTTTT.

This clonotype was seen at least ten times. This chain joins TRBV11-2 and TRBJ2-2; no reliable D call. V was trimmed by 4 bases and J by 7 bases, leaving 7 bases between them. Looked up from germline, CDR1 is SGHAT and CDR2 is FQNNGV. The CDR3 consists of 12 residues. The CDR3 loop reads CASSSHVGELFF. CDR3 DNA sequence: TGTGCCAGCAGCTCCCATGTCGGGGAGCTGTTTTTT.

This clonotype has a count of ten or more. The V gene is TRBV6-1, the J gene TRBJ1-1, with unresolved D. The length of the CDR3 is 14 residues. Germline assignment: CDR1 MNHNS and CDR2 SASEGT. With 6 bases removed from V and 7 bases from J, the gap between germline ends came to 18 bases. Written as DNA, the CDR3 is TGTGCCAGCAGCCTAGGTTTTCCCGTAAGTGAAGCTTTCTTT. Protein: CASSLGFPVSEAFF.

About this clonotype: This clone may be a read error of a much larger clone one base away. V is TRBV20-1 and J is TRBJ1-2, with TRBD1 matching over 7 bases. Germline V gives CDR1 DFQATT, CDR2 SNEGSKA (reference sequence). The trim removed 3 bases at V and 6 bases at J, leaving 7 bases unmatched. The length of the CDR3 is 13 residues. Here the CDR3 reads CSASGQALNGYTF. DNA for the CDR3: TGCAGTGCTAGTGGACAGGCACTCAATGGCTACACCTTC.

The J gene is TRBJ1-1, the V gene TRBV7-9; D possibly corresponds to TRBD1 (6 bases). Germline V gene data show CDR1 as SEHNR and CDR2 as FQNEAQ (reference sequence). The CDR3 is made up of 14 amino acids. Trimming stripped 2 bases from V and 3 bases from J, with 10 bases between. The CDR3 loop is CASSLSGADTEAFF. Written as DNA, the CDR3 is TGTGCCAGCAGCTTATCAGGGGCCGACACTGAAGCTTTCTTT.

The table lists this clonotype with many counts. The genes are TRBV18 and TRBJ2-7; the D is unclear. The CDR3 consists of 13 residues. Germline V gene sequence: CDR1 KGHSH, CDR2 LQKENI. The V end lost 6 bases, the J end lost 4 bases, and 13 bases lay between the germline ends. The CDR3 DNA sequence: TGTGCCAGCTCCTCGGCAAGGGATTACGAGCAGTACTTC. Translation gives CASSSARDYEQYF.

This clonotype was seen at least ten times. The chain is built from TRBV14 and TRBJ2-7; 7 bases agree with TRBD1. Germline CDR1 and CDR2: SGHDN and FVKESK. The CDR3 loop spans 15 amino acids. With V trimmed by 6 bases and J by 4 bases, 12 bases remained unmatched. The CDR3 reads CASSKTGALEYEQYF. In nucleotides, the CDR3 is TGTGCCAGCAGTAAAACAGGGGCCCTTGAGTACGAGCAGTACTTC.

In its sample, this clonotype was seen many times. The chain links TRBV10-1 to TRBJ1-1, with D unresolved. Germline V gene sequence: CDR1 WNHNN, CDR2 SYGVQD (reference sequence). Trimming took 0 bases from V and 4 from J, leaving 15 bases between them. The CDR3 contains 16 residues. The CDR3 spells CASSESKLGVGTEAFF. The CDR3 DNA follows: TGCGCCAGCAGTGAGTCGAAGTTGGGAGTAGGCACTGAAGCTTTCTTT.

This clonotype was observed many times. The rearrangement uses TRBV30 and TRBJ1-5, with D unresolved. This CDR3 has 13 amino acids. Germline V gene data show CDR1 as GTSNPN and CDR2 as SVGIG (reference sequence). V lost 2 bases, J lost 7 bases, and 12 bases lay in between. The DNA for the CDR3 is TGTGCCTGGAGTACCGACGGGATGCAGCCCCAGCATTTT. It is translated as CAWSTDGMQPQHF.

This clonotype was seen ten or more times. V and J are TRBV20-1 and TRBJ2-7; 7 bases are a match to TRBD2. The V and J ends lost 5 bases and 0 bases, in that order; junction bases with no gene match: 10. The CDR3 has 15 amino acids. Germline V lookup: CDR1 DFQATT, CDR2 SNEGSKA (reference sequence). CDR3 nucleotide sequence: TGCAGTGCTCCTAGAAGCGGGATACCCTCCTACGAGCAGTACTTC. Residues: CSAPRSGIPSYEQYF.

This clonotype showed up just a few times. This chain uses TRBV9 with TRBJ2-3; D is possibly TRBD1 or TRBD2 (5 bases each). Trimming pared 2 bases from V and 3 bases from J, leaving 13 bases between. CDR3 length equals 15 residues. The germline V gene has CDR1 SGDLS and CDR2 YYNGEE. The CDR3 DNA is TGTGCCAGCAGCGTCCGGGGCCCCGGTACAGATACGCAGTATTTT. Translation: CASSVRGPGTDTQYF.

The rearrangement links TRBV5-3 to TRBJ2-6; the D call may be TRBD1 or TRBD2 (5 bases each). TRBV5-3 is given ORF status, its function remaining uncertain. Trimming stripped 1 base from V and 0 bases from J, with 14 bases between. This CDR3 has 18 residues. The CDR3 DNA follows: TGTGCCAGAAGCTTGTTACCAGGGACCCACTCTGGGGCCAACGTCCTGACTTTC. Its protein is CARSLLPGTHSGANVLTF.

This clonotype was picked up many times. The chain is built from TRBV11-2 and TRBJ2-3; TRBD2 matches at 9 bases. Germline V gene data show CDR1 as SGHAT and CDR2 as FQNNGV. This CDR3 spans 15 amino acids. The J segment lost 10 bases and the V segment lost 5 bases, leaving 13 bases of the junction unmatched. CDR3 in amino acids: CASSPTGQRGAAQYF. The CDR3 coding sequence is TGTGCCAGCAGCCCCACGGGTCAGCGGGGGGCTGCGCAGTATTTT.

This clonotype was detected ten times or more. J is TRBJ1-5 and V is TRBV3-1; D not resolved. Germline CDR1 reads LGHDT; CDR2 reads YNNKEL (reference sequence). The CDR3 spans 13 residues. Trimming took off 0 bases at V and 6 bases at J, with 6 bases between the two ends. The CDR3 DNA sequence: TGTGCCAGCAGCCAAGATTTATTTCAGCCCCAGCATTTT. It yields the protein CASSQDLFQPQHF. The entire variable domain, with the rest obtained from reference TRBV3-1 and TRBJ1-5, is as follows: DTAVSQTPKYLVTQMGNDKSIKCEQNLGHDTMYWYKQDSKKFLKIMFSYNNKELIINETVPNRFSPKSPDKAHLNLHINSLELGDSAVYFCASSQDLFQPQHFGDGTRLSIL.

This clonotype was seen more than once but under ten times. The chain employs TRBV12-5 and TRBJ1-5; D not certain. Trimming shortened V by 7 bases and J by 2 bases, and 18 bases separated the two germline ends. The CDR3 has 16 amino acids. Germline CDR1 reads LGHNT; CDR2 reads FRNRAP. CDR3 in DNA: TGTGCTAGTGAACATAGTGGATGGGAAGGCAATCAGCCCCAGCATTTT. It is translated as CASEHSGWEGNQPQHF.

The rearrangement joins TRBV15 to TRBJ1-1, with a possible D match to TRBD1 (5 bases). This CDR3 spans 12 amino acids. The germline V and J ends were trimmed by 0 bases and 11 bases, with 10 bases remaining between them. Germline-derived CDR1 and CDR2 are LNHNV and YYDKDF (reference sequence). The CDR3 nucleotides read TGTGCCACCAGCAGAGATGTGGGGGGGGCTTTCTTT. The encoded protein is CATSRDVGGAFF.

This clonotype was observed many times. The rearrangement links TRBV20-1 to TRBJ2-3, with TRBD2 identical over 10 bases. Germline loops: CDR1 DFQATT, CDR2 SNEGSKA (reference sequence). With 0 bases clipped from V and 6 bases from J, the junction kept 6 bases outside the gene matches. The CDR3 is made up of 15 amino acids. The CDR3 DNA reads TGCAGTGCTAGAGAGGCTAGCGGGAGAGGTGATACGCAGTATTTT. Its protein is CSAREASGRGDTQYF.

This clonotype appeared a few times. The chain couples TRBV20-1 to TRBJ2-2; D remains ambiguous. The V end was cut by 7 bases, the J end by 5 bases, with 5 bases between. The CDR3 has 10 residues. Germline CDR1 and CDR2: DFQATT and SNEGSKA (reference sequence). The CDR3 loop reads CSVDTGELFF. CDR3 nucleotides: TGCAGTGTAGATACCGGGGAGCTGTTTTTT.

In this sample, this clonotype turned up many times. J is TRBJ1-1 and V is TRBV29-1; no clear D. The CDR3 has 10 residues. The V end lost 4 bases, the J end lost 7 bases, and 7 bases lay between the germline ends. CDR1 is SQVTM and CDR2 is ANQGSEA in the germline V gene. As DNA, the CDR3 is TGCAGCGTTGTAGGCAATGAAGCTTTCTTT. Amino acid sequence: CSVVGNEAFF.

V is TRBV29-1 and J is TRBJ2-5; the D gene is possibly TRBD1 (5 bases). V was pared by 7 bases and J by 8 bases, with 20 bases between. The CDR3 is 13 amino acids. Germline V gives CDR1 SQVTM, CDR2 ANQGSEA. CDR3 DNA: TGCAGCGCCCAAGGGGCAGGGCTAGAAACCCAGTACTTC. It translates to CSAQGAGLETQYF.

This clonotype was detected many times. This rearrangement joins TRBV7-2 to TRBJ2-7; the match to TRBD2 covers 8 bases. The V and J ends lost 3 bases and 0 bases, in that order; junction bases with no gene match: 1. The length of the CDR3 is 14 residues. Germline V CDR1 and CDR2: SGHTA, FQGNSA. The CDR3: CASSFSGVSYEQYF. The CDR3 nucleotides read TGTGCCAGCAGCTTTAGCGGGGTCTCCTACGAGCAGTACTTC.

This chain joins TRBV9 and TRBJ2-1; 7 nucleotides agree with TRBD1. In germline, CDR1 is SGDLS, CDR2 YYNGEE. V dropped 0 bases and J dropped 3; count of bases not matched to a gene: 6. CDR3 length: 16 residues. CDR3 in amino acids: CASSVVSGTDYNEQFF. Written as DNA, the CDR3 is TGTGCCAGCAGCGTAGTCTCCGGGACAGACTACAATGAGCAGTTCTTC.

This clonotype was counted only a few times. The chain recombines TRBV28 with TRBJ1-5; D gene uncertain. Trimming cost V 7 bases and J 2 bases, with 6 bases left between them. The CDR3 consists of 12 residues. The germline gives CDR1 MDHEN, CDR2 SYDVKM. The CDR3 sequence: CASMSGNQPQHF. For the CDR3, the DNA is TGTGCCAGCATGAGCGGCAATCAGCCCCAGCATTTT.

The table lists this clonotype with a few counts. This chain uses TRBV9 with TRBJ2-7; weak D call: TRBD2 (5 bases). The CDR3 extends over 13 amino acids. Between the trimmed V and J ends, which lost 4 bases and 7 bases, there was a span of 15 bases. Germline values: CDR1 SGDLS, CDR2 YYNGEE. The CDR3 loop reads CASSSRGLGEQYF. In DNA form, the CDR3 reads TGTGCCAGCAGCAGCCGGGGTCTAGGGGAGCAGTACTTC.

This clonotype was observed a handful of times. This chain links TRBV29-1 with TRBJ2-7; the D gene is possibly TRBD2 (6 bases). CDR3 size: 12 residues. Germline V gene lookup returns CDR1 SQVTM and CDR2 ANQGSEA. V lost 6 bases and J lost 3, with 12 bases in between. CDR3 in amino acids: CSVGGDRYEQYF. The CDR3 coding sequence is TGCAGCGTAGGAGGGGACCGCTACGAGCAGTACTTC.

This clonotype was recorded at least ten times. The rearrangement uses TRBV2 and TRBJ2-5; D is undetermined. Trimming pared 7 bases from V and 5 bases from J, leaving 11 bases between. The CDR3 is 12 residues long. Germline CDR1 SNHLY, CDR2 FYNNEI. The DNA of the CDR3 is TGTGCCAGCATGGTGATACGGGAGACCCAGTACTTC. Its protein is CASMVIRETQYF.

This clonotype was detected many times. V is TRBV5-8 and J is TRBJ2-2; a weak D match, TRBD1 (6 bases). Germline-derived CDR1 and CDR2 are SGHTS and YDEGEE. V lost 1 base to trimming and J lost 3 bases, with 10 bases between them. The CDR3 has 15 residues. CDR3 residues: CASSLRGLDTGELFF. The CDR3 nucleotides read TGTGCCAGCAGCTTGAGGGGGTTAGACACCGGGGAGCTGTTTTTT.